The entry below gives a single T cell receptor beta chain sequence along with its context. The sample belongs to a study of shared clonotypes between healthy human individuals. The repertoire was sequenced with immunoSEQ multiplex PCR; TCRdb's copy has only in-frame clones and lacks some. The sample shows approximately 2.5 million clones, 90% to 95% of them seen only once. V lost 2 bases to trimming and J lost 6 bases, with 16 bases between them. CDR3 length: 15 amino acids. Per the germline V gene, CDR1 is SGHRS and CDR2 is YFSETQ. The material sequenced was naive CD4+ T cells from PBMCs. Subset denoted: CD45RA+ positively selected. This sequence joins TRBV5-1 and TRBJ2-3; D perhaps matches TRBD1 (5 bases). The clonotype was recovered from a man aged 18 to 30 in good health. Some clones in this sample may be carry-over from other donors' samples. DNA for the CDR3: TGCGCCAGCAGCTTTTATGGCAGGGTGGGGGATACGCAGTATTTT. The encoded protein is CASSFYGRVGDTQYF.